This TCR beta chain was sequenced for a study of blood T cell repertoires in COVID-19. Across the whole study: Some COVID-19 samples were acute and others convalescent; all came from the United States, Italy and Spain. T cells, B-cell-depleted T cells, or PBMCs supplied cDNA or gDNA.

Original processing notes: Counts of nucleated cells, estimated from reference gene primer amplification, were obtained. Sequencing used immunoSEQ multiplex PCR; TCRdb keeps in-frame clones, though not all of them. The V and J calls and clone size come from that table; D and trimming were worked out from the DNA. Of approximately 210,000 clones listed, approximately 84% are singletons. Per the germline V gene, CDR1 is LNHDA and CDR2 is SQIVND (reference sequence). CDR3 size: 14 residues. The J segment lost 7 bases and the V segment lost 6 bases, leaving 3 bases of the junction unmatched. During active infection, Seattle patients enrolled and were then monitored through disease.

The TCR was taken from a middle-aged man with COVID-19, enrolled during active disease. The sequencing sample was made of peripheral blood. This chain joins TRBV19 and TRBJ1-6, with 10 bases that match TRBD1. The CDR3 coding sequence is TGTGCCAGTAGGGCGGGACAGGGGAATTCACCCCTCCACTTT. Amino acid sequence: CASRAGQGNSPLHF. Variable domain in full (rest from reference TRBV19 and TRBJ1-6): DGGITQSPKYLFRKEGQNVTLSCEQNLNHDAMYWYRQDPGQGLRLIYYSQIVNDFQKGDIAEGYSVSREKKESFPLTVTSAQKNPTAFYLCASRAGQGNSPLHFGNGTRLTVT.